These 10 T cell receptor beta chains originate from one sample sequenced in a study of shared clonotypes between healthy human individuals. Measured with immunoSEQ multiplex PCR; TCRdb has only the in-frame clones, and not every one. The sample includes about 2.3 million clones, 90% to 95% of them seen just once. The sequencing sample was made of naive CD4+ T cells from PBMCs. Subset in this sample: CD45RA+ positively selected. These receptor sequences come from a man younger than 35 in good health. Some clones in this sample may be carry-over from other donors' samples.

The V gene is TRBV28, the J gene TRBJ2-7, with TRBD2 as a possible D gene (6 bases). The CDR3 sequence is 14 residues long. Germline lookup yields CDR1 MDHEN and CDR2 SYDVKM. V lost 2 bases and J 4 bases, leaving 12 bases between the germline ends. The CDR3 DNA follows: TGTGCCAGCAGTTTACTGGCTAGCGAGTACGAGCAGTACTTC. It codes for CASSLLASEYEQYF.

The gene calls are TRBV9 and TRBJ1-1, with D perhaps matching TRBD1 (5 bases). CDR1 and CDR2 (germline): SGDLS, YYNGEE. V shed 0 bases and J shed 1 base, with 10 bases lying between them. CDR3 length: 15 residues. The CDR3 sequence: CASSVVVRENTEAFF. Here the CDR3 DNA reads TGTGCCAGCAGCGTAGTCGTCAGGGAGAACACTGAAGCTTTCTTT.

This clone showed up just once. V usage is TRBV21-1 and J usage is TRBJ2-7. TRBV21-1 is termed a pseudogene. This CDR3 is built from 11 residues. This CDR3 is CASPGRHEQYF. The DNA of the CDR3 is TGTGCCAGCCCCGGGCGGCACGAGCAGTACTTC.

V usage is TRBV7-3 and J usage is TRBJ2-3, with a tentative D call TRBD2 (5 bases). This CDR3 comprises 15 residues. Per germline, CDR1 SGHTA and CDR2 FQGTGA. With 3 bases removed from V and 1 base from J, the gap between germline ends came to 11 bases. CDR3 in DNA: TGTGCCAGCAGCTTCGGTTTCGGGGGCACAGATACGCAGTATTTT. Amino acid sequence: CASSFGFGGTDTQYF.

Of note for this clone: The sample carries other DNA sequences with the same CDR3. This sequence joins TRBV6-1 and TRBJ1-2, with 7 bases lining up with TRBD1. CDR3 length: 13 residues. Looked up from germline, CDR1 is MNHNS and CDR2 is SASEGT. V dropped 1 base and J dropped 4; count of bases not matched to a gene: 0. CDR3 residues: CASSEGTGYGYTF. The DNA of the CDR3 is TGTGCCAGCAGTGAAGGGACAGGCTATGGCTACACCTTC.

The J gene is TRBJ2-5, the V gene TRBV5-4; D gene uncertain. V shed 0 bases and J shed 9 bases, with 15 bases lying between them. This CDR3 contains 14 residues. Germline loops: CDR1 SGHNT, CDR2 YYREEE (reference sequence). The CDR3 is CASSLGIGPAPQYF. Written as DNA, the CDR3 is TGTGCCAGCAGCTTGGGGATTGGACCGGCGCCCCAGTACTTC. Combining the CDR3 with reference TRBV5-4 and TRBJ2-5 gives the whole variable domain ETGVTQSPTHLIKTRGQQVTLRCSSQSGHNTVSWYQQALGQGPQFIFQYYREEENGRGNFPPRFSGLQFPNYSSELNVNALELDDSALYLCASSLGIGPAPQYFGPGTRLLVL.

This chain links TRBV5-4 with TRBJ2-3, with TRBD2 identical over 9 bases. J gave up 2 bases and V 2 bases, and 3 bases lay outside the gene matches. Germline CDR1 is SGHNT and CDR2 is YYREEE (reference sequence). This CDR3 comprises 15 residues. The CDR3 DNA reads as TGTGCCAGCAGCTTCCCTAGCGGGAACACAGATACGCAGTATTTT. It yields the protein CASSFPSGNTDTQYF.

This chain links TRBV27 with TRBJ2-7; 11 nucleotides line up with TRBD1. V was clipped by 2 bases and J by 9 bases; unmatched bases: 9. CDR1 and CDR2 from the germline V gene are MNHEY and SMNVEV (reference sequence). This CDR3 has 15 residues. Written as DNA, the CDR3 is TGTGCCAGCAGTTTAGGGAGTGGACAGGGGGCTAGGCAGTACTTC. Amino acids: CASSLGSGQGARQYF.

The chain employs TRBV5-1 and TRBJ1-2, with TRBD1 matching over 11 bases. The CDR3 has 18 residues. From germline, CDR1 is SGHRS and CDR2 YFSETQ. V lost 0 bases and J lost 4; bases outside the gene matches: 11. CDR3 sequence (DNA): TGCGCCAGCAGCTTGGGGCCCTCAGGGGACAGGGGGATCTATGGCTACACCTTC. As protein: CASSLGPSGDRGIYGYTF.

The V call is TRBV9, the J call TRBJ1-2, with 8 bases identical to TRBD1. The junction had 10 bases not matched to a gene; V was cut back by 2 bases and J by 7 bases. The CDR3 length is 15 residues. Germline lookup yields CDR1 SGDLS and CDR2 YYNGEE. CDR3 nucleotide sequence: TGTGCCAGCAGCGTCGCTGACCAGGGGGCATTTGGCTACACCTTC. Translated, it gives CASSVADQGAFGYTF.